The clone carrying this T cell receptor (beta chain) was seen more than once but under ten times. Its antigen remains unidentified. TCRdb itself ran the 5' RACE reads through MiXCR, one entry per CDR3 protein. The sample carries some 300,000 distinct CDR3 sequences, 3.6% recorded once. This sample stems from a study of T cells after yellow fever vaccination. Study-level findings and limits: CD4 and CD8 compartments shared a small share of clonotypes, likely from convergent recombination. Contamination of FACS-sorted repertoires by abundant clonotypes from the bulk population could occur. Reappearance after the booster was seen for most primary-vaccination clones, at 95% to 97% CD4 and about 90% CD8.

The germline V gene has CDR1 SGHTA and CDR2 FQGNSA. Trimming cost V 4 bases and J 7 bases, with 6 bases left between them. CDR3 length: 11 residues. The chain joins TRBV7-2 to TRBJ2-3, with D uncertain. The sample consisted of PBMCs, taken on the day of the yellow fever booster vaccination. This TCR derives from a man aged 18-30 years who received the YFV17D yellow fever vaccine. The CDR3 protein is CASSSRYTQYF. The CDR3 region has the DNA TGTGCCAGCAGCTCGCGTTATACGCAGTATTTT. The whole variable domain, remainder taken from reference TRBV7-2 and TRBJ2-3, is GAGVSQSPSNKVTEKGKDVELRCDPISGHTALYWYRQSLGQGLEFLIYFQGNSAPDKSGLPSDRFSAERTGGSVSTLTIQRTQQEDSAVYLCASSSRYTQYFGPGTRLTVL.